This TCR beta chain was captured by sequencing in a study of PD-1 blockade in classical Hodgkin lymphoma. There are 13 residues in the CDR3. Germline trimming cut 7 bases from V and 2 bases from J; bases unmatched to any gene: 4. CDR1 MNHNS and CDR2 SASEGT come from the germline V gene. Sequenced by immunoSEQ multiplex PCR; TCRdb stores in-frame clones only, minus some. The data contain 10,000 to 15,000 clones, roughly 80% of them singletons. Every patient was affected by relapse after autologous stem cell transplantation, while exposure to brentuximab vedotin was not uniform. The origin of this receptor is a human donor with classical Hodgkin lymphoma. V usage is TRBV6-1 and J usage is TRBJ2-5, with 7 bases aligning to TRBD2. The material was peripheral blood mononuclear cells (PBMCs), obtained at baseline. Written as DNA, the CDR3 is TGTGCCAGCATGTCTAGCGGACAAGAGACCCAGTACTTC. Its translation: CASMSSGQETQYF.